The entry that follows covers one T cell receptor beta chain sequence. The antigen is undetermined. The data derive from a study of early T cells in non-severe SARS-CoV-2 infection. Overall study: Unsorted whole blood bulk RNA was sequenced, with unpaired chains. Findings and caveats of the study: Reliance on VDJdb matching favored anti-spike CD8 responses; private and CD4 specificities were missed.

Trimming pared 4 bases from V and 5 bases from J, leaving 12 bases between. The CDR3 sequence is 14 residues long. Germline values: CDR1 PRHDT, CDR2 FYEKMQ (reference sequence). The protocol attached unique molecular identifiers to individual cDNA molecules. TCRdb analysed the 5' RACE reads with MiXCR anew, one entry per CDR3 protein. The data hold almost 65,000 distinct CDR3 sequences, with around 4.6% observed a single time. The rearrangement links TRBV13 to TRBJ2-1; D not certain. The sequenced sample consisted of whole blood. This clonotype was obtained from an adult who was a healthcare worker with PCR-confirmed SARS-CoV-2 infection or an uninfected control (not recorded which). CDR3 nucleotides: TGTGCCAGCAGCTATAGGCACGAGAACAATGAGCAGTTCTTC. It is translated as CASSYRHENNEQFF. Full variable domain (remainder filled in from reference TRBV13 and TRBJ2-1): AAGVIQSPRHLIKEKRETATLKCYPIPRHDTVYWYQQGPGQDPQFLISFYEKMQSDKGSIPDRFSAQQFSDYHSELNMSSLELGDSALYFCASSYRHENNEQFFGPGTRLTVL.